This T cell receptor beta chain was observed in a study of CD8 T cells in ankylosing spondylitis. On this clonotype itself: One junction end does not reproduce the germline sequence, and a read error may be involved.

One entry per CDR3 protein, called by TCRdb with MiXCR from the 5' RACE reads. The data show over 95,000 distinct CDR3 sequences, almost 8.5% seen once. The CDR3 spans 14 residues. Germline V gene lookup returns CDR1 SGHTA and CDR2 FQGNSA. This receptor was identified in a male donor with ankylosing spondylitis or in good health (not recorded which). Sequenced: blood, either unsorted or a sorted T cell fraction (not recorded which). The gene calls are TRBV7-2 and TRBJ1-5; 8 bases are a match to TRBD1. The CDR3 is CASSLRQGNRPQHF. For the CDR3, the DNA is TGTGCCAGCAGCTTAAGACAGGGGAATCGGCCCCAGCATTTT.